These 30 T cell receptor beta chains were sequenced from one sample in a study of control samples from healthy donors and cancer patients. Method: immunoSEQ multiplex PCR; TCRdb's copy keeps in-frame clones and lacks some. The table records around 170,000 clones, 85% to 90% of them present only once. The sequencing sample was made of blood. These receptors were taken from a young woman in good health.

The chain employs TRBV24-1 and TRBJ2-1, with D unclear. CDR3 length: 13 amino acids. V shed 0 bases and J shed 6 bases, with 5 bases lying between them. Germline lookup yields CDR1 KGHDR and CDR2 SFDVKD. CDR3 DNA sequence: TGTGCCACCAGTGATTTGATGAGCAATGAGCAGTTCTTC. Translating gives CATSDLMSNEQFF.

Concerning this clone: The junction shows a germline mismatch at one end, possibly a read error. The rearrangement joins TRBV7-7 to TRBJ1-2; no definite D call. The V gene's germline CDR1 is SSHAT and CDR2 FNYEAQ (reference sequence). The CDR3 has 15 residues. The CDR3 spells CASSPSSLPLGGYTF. In DNA, the CDR3 is TGTGCTAGCAGCCCATCAAGTCTGCCTTTAGGGGGCTACACCTTC.

V and J are TRBV28 and TRBJ1-5, with D possibly TRBD1 on 5 matching bases. The CDR3 is 15 amino acids. V was cut by 4 bases and J by 5 bases, with 15 bases left in between. CDR1 and CDR2 (germline): MDHEN, SYDVKM. The CDR3 here is CASSSLRGGDQPQHF. CDR3 nucleotide sequence: TGTGCCAGCAGTTCGCTCCGGGGGGGGGATCAGCCCCAGCATTTT.

The chain recombines TRBV5-1 with TRBJ2-7; tentative D call: TRBD1 (6 bases). The CDR3 is 15 residues long. Trimming took 2 bases from V and 4 from J, leaving 16 bases between them. Looked up from germline, CDR1 is SGHRS and CDR2 is YFSETQ. The CDR3 DNA reads TGCGCCAGCAGCTTTGGGGGCGGTTACATTTACGAGCAGTACGTC. Its protein product is CASSFGGGYIYEQYV.

The chain carries TRBV5-6 and TRBJ1-2; D is perhaps TRBD1 (6 bases). The V end was cut by 0 bases, the J end by 4 bases, with 13 bases between. This CDR3 is built from 15 residues. Germline V gene lookup returns CDR1 SGHDT and CDR2 YYEEEE. The CDR3 reads CASSLASDRSYGYTF. The CDR3 nucleotides are TGTGCCAGCAGCTTGGCGTCGGACAGATCCTATGGCTACACCTTC.

Only a few counts were recorded for this clone. V is TRBV4-1 and J is TRBJ1-5; D is unclear. The V end lost 1 base, the J end lost 2 bases, and 6 bases lay between the germline ends. Germline CDR1 reads MGHRA; CDR2 reads YSYEKL. This CDR3 has 14 amino acids. Written as DNA, the CDR3 is TGCGCCAGCAGCCAAGGGCGGGGCAATCAGCCCCAGCATTTT. This translates into CASSQGRGNQPQHF.

On this clone: Since the CDR3 does not end with the conserved phenylalanine or tryptophan, this likely comes from a read error. The DNA is omitted, as the CDR3 cannot be located on it reliably, and the CDR3 follows TCRdb's listing. This chain uses TRBV6-4 with TRBJ2-7; the table names TRBD2, a call not compared with the DNA. A total of 16 residues make up the CDR3, ends included. Germline CDR1 is MRHNA and CDR2 is SNTAGT. CDR3 sequence: CASSDPNSGLAISRAN.

As to this clone: One junction end does not reproduce the germline sequence, and a read error may be involved. Other DNA sequences in this sample translate to the same CDR3. This rearrangement joins TRBV29-1 to TRBJ2-3, with a tentative D call TRBD1 (5 bases). The CDR3 has 14 residues. Germline V gene data show CDR1 as SQVTM and CDR2 as ANQGSEA. The CDR3 DNA reads TGCAGCGTTAAAGCCGCAGGGCCTACAGATACACAGTATTTT. It is translated as CSVKAAGPTDTQYF.

The chain combines TRBV4-2 with TRBJ2-7; D may match TRBD1 or TRBD2 (5 bases each). Trimming cost V 3 bases and J 4 bases, with 10 bases left between them. Germline CDR1 is LGHNA and CDR2 is YNFKEQ. The CDR3 has 13 amino acids. CDR3 DNA sequence: TGTGCCAGCAGCCATGACAGCGGTTACGAGCAGTACTTC. It specifies CASSHDSGYEQYF.

The rearrangement uses TRBV19 and TRBJ1-5; tentatively, D is TRBD1 (5 bases). The CDR3 contains 16 residues. Germline CDR1 and CDR2: LNHDA and SQIVND (reference sequence). Trimming stripped 4 bases from V and 4 bases from J, with 17 bases between. CDR3 residues: CASSSREGPVNQPQHF. In DNA form, the CDR3 reads TGTGCCAGTAGTAGTCGGGAGGGGCCAGTAAATCAGCCCCAGCATTTT.

CDR3 bases: TGTGCCATCAGTGATACCAAGGGACAGAGCTCCTACGAGCAGTACTTC. Amino acids: CAISDTKGQSSYEQYF. The chain has TRBV10-3 and TRBJ2-7; 7 positions agree with TRBD1. The CDR3 is 16 residues long. Per the germline V gene, CDR1 is ENHRY and CDR2 is SYGVKD. V shed 3 bases, J shed 0 bases, and the junction held 8 bases outside the gene matches.

This clone was seen only a few times. V usage is TRBV19 and J usage is TRBJ2-1, with 8 bases matching TRBD1. This CDR3 is built from 16 residues. Per the germline V gene, CDR1 is LNHDA and CDR2 is SQIVND (reference sequence). With 5 bases clipped from V and 5 bases from J, the junction kept 11 bases outside the gene matches. In nucleotides, the CDR3 is TGTGCCAGTAGTGCCCAGCCCGGGACAGGAGACAATGAGCAGTTCTTC. Translating gives CASSAQPGTGDNEQFF.

The gene calls are TRBV5-1 and TRBJ1-3; D not resolved. Germline V gene sequence: CDR1 SGHRS, CDR2 YFSETQ. There are 13 residues in the CDR3. Trimming left V 0 bases short and J 4 bases short, with 5 bases between. In nucleotides, the CDR3 is TGCGCCAGCAGCTTGGCCCGGGGAAACACCATATATTTT. Translation: CASSLARGNTIYF.

CDR3 in DNA: TGCGCCAGCAGGAGTAAGGGGGGTTTGGTTTACAATGAGCAGTTCTTC. This sequence encodes CASRSKGGLVYNEQFF. The chain recombines TRBV4-1 with TRBJ2-1; D may be TRBD1 or TRBD2 (6 bases each). The germline V gene has CDR1 MGHRA and CDR2 YSYEKL. The CDR3 runs to 16 residues. V gave up 6 bases and J gave up 4 bases, with 19 bases separating them.

The chain joins TRBV6-5 to TRBJ2-2; either TRBD1 or TRBD2 may fit D (6 bases each). CDR1 and CDR2 from the germline V gene are MNHEY and SVGAGI. The CDR3 runs to 13 residues. The V end lost 7 bases, the J end lost 4 bases, and 10 bases lay between the germline ends. The CDR3 region has the DNA TGTGCCAGCAAATGGGGGGCCACCGGGGAGCTGTTTTTT. Translated: CASKWGATGELFF.

This chain joins TRBV6-1 and TRBJ2-3, with 9 bases lining up with TRBD2. CDR3 length equals 16 residues. The germline CDR1 and CDR2 sequences are MNHNS and SASEGT. The V gene end was trimmed by 3 bases and the J gene end by 5 bases; junction bases not matched to a gene: 9. CDR3 in amino acids: CASSEGAGGRRDTQYF. The CDR3 DNA sequence: TGTGCCAGCAGTGAGGGAGCGGGGGGTAGAAGAGATACGCAGTATTTT.

The rearrangement uses TRBV2 and TRBJ2-3; D is unclear. CDR3 size: 13 residues. Germline values: CDR1 SNHLY, CDR2 FYNNEI. V was trimmed by 2 bases and J by 10 bases, leaving 13 bases between them. The CDR3 DNA is TGTGCCAGCAGTGAAACACCTGTGGGCGCGCAGTATTTT. Translated, it gives CASSETPVGAQYF.

In this sample, this clone turned up once. The chain recombines TRBV10-3 with TRBJ1-1; 9 nucleotides agree with TRBD1. The CDR3 covers 19 residues. The V gene end was trimmed by 3 bases and the J gene end by 5 bases; junction bases not matched to a gene: 19. Germline CDR1 is ENHRY and CDR2 is SYGVKD. The CDR3 DNA sequence: TGTGCCATCAGTGACCCCGACAACAGTGACAGGGGGAAGAGAACTGAAGCTTTCTTT. The encoded protein is CAISDPDNSDRGKRTEAFF.

The chain recombines TRBV4-1 with TRBJ2-7, with D unclear. This CDR3 region has 12 residues. Germline V gene sequence: CDR1 MGHRA, CDR2 YSYEKL. V dropped 4 bases and J dropped 5 bases, with 9 bases sitting between them. The chain's CDR3 is CASSPTGDEQYF. The CDR3 DNA sequence: TGCGCCAGCAGCCCCACCGGAGACGAGCAGTACTTC.

This clone was recorded once. This chain joins TRBV28 and TRBJ1-2; D may be TRBD1 (5 bases). The CDR3 sequence is 17 residues long. The V and J ends lost 5 bases and 2 bases respectively, with 21 bases between them. Germline CDR1 MDHEN, CDR2 SYDVKM. In DNA, the CDR3 is TGTGCCAGCAGTCCCGTGGGGTCTGGGGCTGAGAACTATGGCTACACCTTC. As protein: CASSPVGSGAENYGYTF.

The DNA for the CDR3 is TGCAGTGCTAGTCGTTATAATTCACCCCTCCACTTT. Translating it yields CSASRYNSPLHF. The chain joins TRBV20-1 to TRBJ1-6; D is undetermined. The CDR3 covers 12 residues. Germline V gene sequence: CDR1 DFQATT, CDR2 SNEGSKA (reference sequence). V shed 3 bases and J shed 4 bases, with 4 bases lying between them.

The chain couples TRBV3-1 (or the pseudogene TRBV3-2) to TRBJ1-1; D unclear. This CDR3 spans 13 amino acids. CDR1 and CDR2 from the germline V gene are LGHDT and YNNKEL (reference sequence). Trimming took off 3 bases at V and 4 bases at J, with 9 bases between the two ends. The CDR3 DNA is TGTGCCAGCAGCCATGGGCCCCTCACTGAAGCTTTCTTT. Translating it yields CASSHGPLTEAFF.

The chain carries TRBV5-6 and TRBJ1-1; 8 positions agree with TRBD1. The CDR3 loop spans 14 amino acids. Looked up from germline, CDR1 is SGHDT and CDR2 is YYEEEE. The J segment lost 7 bases and the V segment lost 0 bases, leaving 5 bases of the junction unmatched. In DNA form, the CDR3 reads TGTGCCAGCAGCTTGGGCCAGGGGGCCTTTGAAGCTTTCTTT. It encodes CASSLGQGAFEAFF.

The chain employs TRBV5-1 and TRBJ2-5, with 7 bases matching TRBD1. The CDR3 extends over 14 amino acids. Trimming cost V 1 base and J 3 bases; bases outside gene matches: 3. CDR1 and CDR2 from the germline V gene are SGHRS and YFSETQ. The CDR3 sequence: CASSLYRGEETQYF. CDR3 bases: TGCGCCAGCAGCTTGTACAGGGGCGAAGAGACCCAGTACTTC.

The chain carries TRBV28 and TRBJ1-5; 10 nucleotides agree with TRBD1. The ends lost 2 bases at V and 0 bases at J; junction bases unmatched: 1. Germline V gene sequence: CDR1 MDHEN, CDR2 SYDVKM. The CDR3 totals 16 residues. CDR3 nucleotide sequence: TGTGCCAGCAGTTTAGACAGGGGGCATAGCAATCAGCCCCAGCATTTT. Protein sequence: CASSLDRGHSNQPQHF.

V gene TRBV28 combines with J gene TRBJ1-3; D is possibly TRBD1 (6 bases). The CDR3 spans 16 residues. The germline V and J ends were trimmed by 1 base and 4 bases, with 14 bases remaining between them. CDR1 and CDR2 (germline): MDHEN, SYDVKM. The CDR3 DNA reads as TGTGCCAGCAGTTTATTTGGGAGGGGGATGGGAAACACCATATATTTT. It encodes CASSLFGRGMGNTIYF.

This clone occurred a few times. V and J are TRBV6-6 and TRBJ1-1; D gene unclear. The CDR3 length is 10 residues. Germline V lookup: CDR1 MNHNY, CDR2 SVGAGI (reference sequence). Deletions cut 6 bases from V and 14 bases from J, with 13 bases between. The DNA for the CDR3 is TGTGCCAGCAGGGACCTTGGATGCTTCTTT. Amino acids: CASRDLGCFF.

The chain has TRBV27 and TRBJ2-2; 15 nucleotides agree with TRBD2. V gave up 5 bases and J gave up 7 bases; unmatched junction bases: 8. Germline V gene lookup returns CDR1 MNHEY and CDR2 SMNVEV (reference sequence). CDR3 length: 17 residues. The CDR3 region has the DNA TGTGCCAGCAGTACCGGGACTAGCGGGAGGCGGGGCGGGGAGCTGTTTTTT. Its translation: CASSTGTSGRRGGELFF.

J is TRBJ2-3 and V is TRBV5-1; 11 bases agree with TRBD2. V trimming: 0 bases; J trimming: 11 bases; junction bases outside the gene matches: 5. The CDR3 is 14 amino acids. The V gene's germline CDR1 is SGHRS and CDR2 YFSETQ. The CDR3 DNA reads as TGCGCCAGCAGCTTGGATTCTAGCGGGAGGAGGCAGTATTTT. Its translation is CASSLDSSGRRQYF.

This chain joins TRBV5-6 and TRBJ1-1, with D possibly matching TRBD1 (5 bases). The CDR3 totals 14 residues. CDR1 and CDR2 (germline): SGHDT, YYEEEE. The V end was cut by 0 bases, the J end by 8 bases, with 14 bases between. The CDR3 nucleotides read TGTGCCAGCAGCTTGGGGGGGTCTTGGGTGGAAGCTTTCTTT. Translation gives CASSLGGSWVEAFF.